These T cell receptor beta chains were read from a single sample in a study of blood T cell repertoires in COVID-19. The protocol was immunoSEQ multiplex PCR, while the TCRdb copy is restricted to in-frame clones and leaves out a portion. This table holds approximately 89,000 clones, 78% found once. Sequences were obtained from peripheral blood. These receptor sequences come from a man aged 65 to 85 with COVID-19, enrolled during active disease. The conserved cysteine and the conserved F or W are not part of the CDR3 here.

>TRBV5-8|TRBJ2-3|14
ASSSRTGSGTDTQY
>TRBV18|TRBJ2-2|13
ASSQGLPGTGELF
>TRBV6-2/TRBV6-3|TRBJ2-3|15
ASSYSVTSGRPDTQY
>TRBV18|TRBJ2-3|16
ATAHQRTSGRAIDTQY
>TRBV18|TRBJ1-5|13
ASSTMRSGNQPQH
>TRBV7-2|TRBJ2-1|15
ASSSLPTSGTRNEQF
>TRBV6-5|TRBJ1-2|12
ASRVVSINYGYT
>TRBV28|TRBJ1-6|13
ASNPGGTYNSPLH
>TRBV4-2|TRBJ2-5|15
ASSQDWASGSLETQY
>TRBV12-3/TRBV12-4|TRBJ2-7|10
ASSSRDREQY
>TRBV7-2|TRBJ1-6|12
ASSSRIERSPLH
>TRBV7-2|TRBJ2-3|14
ASSYGGGPNTDTQY
>TRBV7-9|TRBJ2-1|12
ASSLTSGNNEQF
>TRBV5-4|TRBJ1-5|13
ASSSGPNSNQPQH
>TRBV11-2|TRBJ2-4|12
ASSLGQASNIQY
>TRBV14|TRBJ2-7|13
ASSPVAVVTYEQY
>TRBV4-1|TRBJ2-3|14
ASSQAPGELRDTQY
>TRBV7-9|TRBJ2-2|11
ASSLETGRTLF
>TRBV7-9|TRBJ2-3|13
ASSRQAMRTDTQY
>TRBV6-1|TRBJ1-2|11
ASSEPGNYGYT
>TRBV7-2|TRBJ1-5|13
ASSLETGGQSAQH
>TRBV5-1|TRBJ2-1|13
ASSLASGRGNEQF
>TRBV12-3/TRBV12-4|TRBJ1-2|11
ASSFHGIYGYT
>TRBV18|TRBJ1-1|13
ASSHGGIMNTEAF
>TRBV30|TRBJ2-7|10
AGTRGSYEQY
>TRBV7-8|TRBJ2-3|15
ASSPGTSGSFADTQY
>TRBV7-9|TRBJ1-2|11
ASRSMGLDGYT
>TRBV7-8|TRBJ2-7|13
ASSLGPGATYEQY
>TRBV6-5|TRBJ1-6|13
ASSRGEDRGSPLH
>TRBV28|TRBJ1-6|14
ASSSPGTVDNSPLH
>TRBV7-6|TRBJ2-3|13
ASSSSGLAIDTQY
>TRBV4-2|TRBJ2-7|12
ASSRDRFSYEQY
>TRBV9|TRBJ2-1|14
ASSPRLAGGYNEQF
>TRBV28|TRBJ2-3|14
ASSTTSGGPTDTQY
>TRBV18|TRBJ2-5|11
ASSPSHWETQY
>TRBV14|TRBJ2-7|11
ASSQGGHTRLW
>TRBV5-6|TRBJ2-1|14
ASSLPGGRLYNEQF
>TRBV19|TRBJ1-3|13
ASKRTGGSGNTIY
>TRBV7-2|TRBJ1-6|13
ASSLTRIANSPLH
>TRBV7-3|TRBJ1-1|12
ASSLSGGNAEAF
>TRBV4-3|TRBJ2-3|17
ASSQEGTSGSGLTDTQY
>TRBV19|TRBJ1-1|12
ASRIREMNTEAF
>TRBV10-3|TRBJ2-2|14
AITPGGRVSTGELF
>TRBV7-9|TRBJ1-2|14
ASSSPYTGAGYGYT
>TRBV4-2|TRBJ2-1|15
ASSQEGVAGGYNEQF
>TRBV19|TRBJ2-2|15
ASTLTSGRMNTGELF
>TRBV5-1|TRBJ1-2|13
ASSQAPPTFYGYT
>TRBV11-2|TRBJ1-1|11
ASSLNARVWAF
>TRBV7-2|TRBJ2-1|13
ASSLWVGGGNEQF
>TRBV6-2/TRBV6-3|TRBJ2-7|12
ASSPGTSVYEQY
>TRBV6-5|TRBJ1-2|13
ASSYSLGQGYGYT
>TRBV6-6|TRBJ1-2|12
ASSYPGGNYGYT
>TRBV4-3|TRBJ2-7|14
ASSQAPSGATYEQY
>TRBV6-5|TRBJ1-1|11
ASRGQVNTEAF
>TRBV28|TRBJ1-2|11
ASSEGEGYGYT